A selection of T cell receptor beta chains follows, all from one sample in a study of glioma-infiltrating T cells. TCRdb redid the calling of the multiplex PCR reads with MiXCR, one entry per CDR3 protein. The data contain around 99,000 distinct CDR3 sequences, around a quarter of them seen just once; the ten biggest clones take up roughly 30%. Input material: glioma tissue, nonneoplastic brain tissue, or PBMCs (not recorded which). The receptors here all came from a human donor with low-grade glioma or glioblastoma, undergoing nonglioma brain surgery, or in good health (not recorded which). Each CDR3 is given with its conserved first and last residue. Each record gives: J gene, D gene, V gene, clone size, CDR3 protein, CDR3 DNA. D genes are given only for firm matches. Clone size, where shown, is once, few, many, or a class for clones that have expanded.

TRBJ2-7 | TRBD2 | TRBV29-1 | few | CSVTRAGLAHTWNSYEQYF | TGCAGCGTGACCCGAGCCGGACTAGCTCACACCTGGAATTCCTACGAGCAGTACTTC
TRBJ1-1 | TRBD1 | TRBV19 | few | CASIRAGTGGSTEAFF | TGTGCCAGTATCAGAGCCGGGACAGGGGGTAGCACTGAAGCTTTCTTT
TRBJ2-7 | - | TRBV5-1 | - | CASSLAHEQYF | TGCGCCAGCAGCTTAGCCCACGAGCAGTACTTC
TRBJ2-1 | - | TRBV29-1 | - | CSVAYNEQFF | TGCAGCGTCGCTTACAATGAGCAGTTCTTC
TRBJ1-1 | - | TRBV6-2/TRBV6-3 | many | CASSAGQLLEAFF | TGTGCCAGCAGTGCGGGACAACTACTTGAAGCTTTCTTT
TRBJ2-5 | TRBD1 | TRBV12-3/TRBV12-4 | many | CASSRDRGSETQYF | TGTGCCAGCAGCCGGGACAGGGGTTCAGAGACCCAGTACTTC
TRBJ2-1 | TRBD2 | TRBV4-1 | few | CASSQDRGTSGGDEQFF | TGCGCCAGCAGCCAAGACCGGGGGACTAGCGGGGGCGATGAGCAGTTCTTC
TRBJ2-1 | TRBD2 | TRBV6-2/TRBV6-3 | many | CASSRTSGLLQRFF | TGTGCCAGCAGTCGGACTAGCGGGCTCCTTCAGCGGTTCTTC
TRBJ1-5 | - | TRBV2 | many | CASRGPGANQPQHF | TGTGCCAGCAGGGGCCCAGGTGCCAATCAGCCCCAGCATTTT
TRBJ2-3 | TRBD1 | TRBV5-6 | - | CASSDNDRGFSTDTQYF | TGTGCCAGCAGCGATAACGACAGGGGATTTAGCACAGATACGCAGTATTTT
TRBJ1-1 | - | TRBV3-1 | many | CASSHGFYTEAFF | TGTGCCAGCAGCCATGGTTTTTACACTGAAGCTTTCTTT
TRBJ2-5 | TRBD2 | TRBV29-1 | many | CSVREGGQETQYF | TGCAGCGTTCGTGAGGGAGGGCAAGAGACCCAGTACTTC
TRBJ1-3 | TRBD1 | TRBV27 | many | CASSLVGRGRSGNTIYF | TGTGCCAGCAGTTTAGTAGGCAGGGGGCGATCTGGAAACACCATATATTTT
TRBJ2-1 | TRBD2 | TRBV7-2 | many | CASSPRSGSSYNEQFF | TGTGCCAGCAGCCCCCGTAGCGGGAGCTCCTACAATGAGCAGTTCTTC
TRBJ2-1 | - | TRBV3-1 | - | CASSPSGTRGNEQFF | TGTGCCAGCAGCCCCTCCGGGACAAGGGGCAATGAGCAGTTCTTC
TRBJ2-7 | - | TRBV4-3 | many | CASSLERYSYEQYF | TGCGCCAGCAGCCTCGAAAGGTACTCCTACGAGCAGTACTTC
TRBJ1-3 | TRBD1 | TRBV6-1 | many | CASRTGNSGNTIYF | TGTGCCAGCAGGACAGGGAACTCTGGAAACACCATATATTTT
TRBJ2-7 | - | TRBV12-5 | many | CASGLNALSSYEQYF | TGTGCTAGTGGTCTCAACGCACTATCATCCTACGAGCAGTACTTC
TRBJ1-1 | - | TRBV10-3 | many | CAISENRVNTEAFF | TGTGCCATCAGTGAGAACAGGGTGAACACTGAAGCTTTCTTT
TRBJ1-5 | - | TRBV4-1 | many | CASSQERGSNQPQHF | TGCGCCAGCAGCCAAGAGCGCGGTAGCAATCAGCCCCAGCATTTT
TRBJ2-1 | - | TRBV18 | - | CASSPDSYNKQFF | TGTGCCAGCTCACCGGACAGTTACAATAAGCAGTTCTTC
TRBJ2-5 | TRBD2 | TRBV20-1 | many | CSAKTSGSTQETQYF | TGCAGTGCTAAGACTAGCGGGAGCACCCAAGAGACCCAGTACTTC
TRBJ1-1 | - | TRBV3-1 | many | CASSRTAGTEAFF | TGTGCCAGCAGCCGGACAGCGGGCACTGAAGCTTTCTTT
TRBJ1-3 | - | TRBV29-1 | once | CSVAPEAYLSSGNTIYF | TGCAGCGTTGCTCCCGAGGCCTATTTGAGCTCTGGAAACACCATATATTTT
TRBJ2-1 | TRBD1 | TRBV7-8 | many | CASSVGQGGLNEQFF | TGTGCCAGCAGCGTCGGACAGGGGGGTCTCAATGAGCAGTTCTTC
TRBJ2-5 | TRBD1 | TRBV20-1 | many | CSARDPGTAQETQYF | TGCAGTGCTAGAGATCCCGGGACAGCACAAGAGACCCAGTACTTC
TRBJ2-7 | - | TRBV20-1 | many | CSGSWTPYEQYF | TGCAGTGGGAGTTGGACACCTTACGAGCAGTACTTC
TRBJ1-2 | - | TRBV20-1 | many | CSAPFRGRNGYTF | TGCAGTGCCCCATTCCGGGGGAGAAATGGCTACACCTTC
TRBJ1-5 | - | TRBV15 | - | CATSRDLVQPQHF | TGTGCCACCAGCAGAGATCTGGTTCAGCCCCAGCATTTT
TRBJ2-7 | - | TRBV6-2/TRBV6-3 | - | CASSWYIHEQYF | TGTGCCAGCAGTTGGTACATCCACGAGCAGTACTTC
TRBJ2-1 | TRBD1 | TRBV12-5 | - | CASGLSQGATEQFF | TGTGCTAGTGGTTTGAGTCAGGGGGCTACTGAGCAGTTCTTC
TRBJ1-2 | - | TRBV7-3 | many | CASSPYYGYTF | TGTGCCAGCAGCCCGTACTATGGCTACACCTTC
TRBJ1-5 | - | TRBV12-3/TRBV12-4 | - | CASSGNNQPQHF | TGTGCCAGCAGTGGGAACAATCAGCCCCAGCATTTT
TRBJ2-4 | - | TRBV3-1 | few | CASSQVVGRGIQYF | TGTGCCAGCAGCCAAGTGGTGGGCCGGGGCATTCAGTACTTC
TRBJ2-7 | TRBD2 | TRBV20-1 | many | CSAPLRTSGGEQYF | TGCAGTGCTCCACTTCGGACTAGTGGGGGCGAGCAGTACTTC
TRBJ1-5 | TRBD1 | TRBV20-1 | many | CSACRGLAVGNQPQHF | TGCAGTGCTTGCAGGGGGCTGGCGGTGGGGAATCAGCCCCAGCATTTT
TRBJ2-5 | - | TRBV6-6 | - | CASSYARGTVETQYF | TGTGCCAGCAGTTACGCCAGGGGGACTGTGGAGACCCAGTACTTC
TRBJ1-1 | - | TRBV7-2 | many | CASSLAGSGTEAFF | TGTGCCAGCAGCTTAGCGGGGAGTGGAACTGAAGCTTTCTTT
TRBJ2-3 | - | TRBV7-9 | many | CASSLRDTTDTQYF | TGTGCCAGCAGCTTAAGGGATACCACAGATACGCAGTATTTT
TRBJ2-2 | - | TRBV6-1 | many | CATTAQPEGWNTGELFF | TGTGCCACCACCGCCCAACCGGAGGGCTGGAACACCGGGGAGCTGTTTTTT
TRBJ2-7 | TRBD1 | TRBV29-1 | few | CSTTGAAAYEQYF | TGCAGTACAACAGGGGCAGCGGCCTACGAGCAGTACTTC
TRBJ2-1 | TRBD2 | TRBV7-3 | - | CASSLSPGLAGGRDEQFF | TGTGCCAGCAGCTTAAGCCCGGGACTAGCGGGAGGGAGGGATGAGCAGTTCTTC
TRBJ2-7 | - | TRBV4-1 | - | CASSRPGLISYEQYF | TGCGCCAGCAGCCGTCCGGGACTGATTTCCTACGAGCAGTACTTC
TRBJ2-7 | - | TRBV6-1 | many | CASSHPGVGAAYEQYF | TGTGCCAGCAGTCATCCGGGAGTAGGGGCGGCCTACGAGCAGTACTTC
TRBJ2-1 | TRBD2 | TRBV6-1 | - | CSSARTRSYNEQFF | TGTTCCAGTGCAAGGACTAGGTCCTACAATGAGCAGTTCTTC
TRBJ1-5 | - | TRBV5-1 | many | CASSVDGNQPQHF | TGCGCCAGCAGCGTCGACGGCAATCAGCCCCAGCATTTT
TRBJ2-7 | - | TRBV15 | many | CATSRPSYPREQYF | TGTGCCACCAGCAGGCCCTCGTACCCTAGGGAGCAGTACTTC
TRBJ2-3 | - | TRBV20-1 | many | CSAPLDGPSGTQYF | TGCAGTGCCCCCTTGGACGGCCCGAGTGGTACGCAGTATTTT
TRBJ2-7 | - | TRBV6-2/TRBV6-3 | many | CASLFSLGGFEQYF | TGTGCCAGCCTATTTTCTCTAGGTGGATTTGAGCAGTACTTC
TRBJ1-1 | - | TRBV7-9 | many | CASSLDRNTEAFF | TGTGCCAGCAGCCTGGACAGGAACACTGAAGCTTTCTTT
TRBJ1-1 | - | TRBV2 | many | CASRVFMNTEAFF | TGTGCCAGCAGGGTCTTCATGAACACTGAAGCTTTCTTT
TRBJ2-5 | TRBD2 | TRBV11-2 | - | CASSFSSGGGGETQYF | TGTGCCAGCAGCTTTAGTAGCGGGGGAGGTGGAGAGACCCAGTACTTC